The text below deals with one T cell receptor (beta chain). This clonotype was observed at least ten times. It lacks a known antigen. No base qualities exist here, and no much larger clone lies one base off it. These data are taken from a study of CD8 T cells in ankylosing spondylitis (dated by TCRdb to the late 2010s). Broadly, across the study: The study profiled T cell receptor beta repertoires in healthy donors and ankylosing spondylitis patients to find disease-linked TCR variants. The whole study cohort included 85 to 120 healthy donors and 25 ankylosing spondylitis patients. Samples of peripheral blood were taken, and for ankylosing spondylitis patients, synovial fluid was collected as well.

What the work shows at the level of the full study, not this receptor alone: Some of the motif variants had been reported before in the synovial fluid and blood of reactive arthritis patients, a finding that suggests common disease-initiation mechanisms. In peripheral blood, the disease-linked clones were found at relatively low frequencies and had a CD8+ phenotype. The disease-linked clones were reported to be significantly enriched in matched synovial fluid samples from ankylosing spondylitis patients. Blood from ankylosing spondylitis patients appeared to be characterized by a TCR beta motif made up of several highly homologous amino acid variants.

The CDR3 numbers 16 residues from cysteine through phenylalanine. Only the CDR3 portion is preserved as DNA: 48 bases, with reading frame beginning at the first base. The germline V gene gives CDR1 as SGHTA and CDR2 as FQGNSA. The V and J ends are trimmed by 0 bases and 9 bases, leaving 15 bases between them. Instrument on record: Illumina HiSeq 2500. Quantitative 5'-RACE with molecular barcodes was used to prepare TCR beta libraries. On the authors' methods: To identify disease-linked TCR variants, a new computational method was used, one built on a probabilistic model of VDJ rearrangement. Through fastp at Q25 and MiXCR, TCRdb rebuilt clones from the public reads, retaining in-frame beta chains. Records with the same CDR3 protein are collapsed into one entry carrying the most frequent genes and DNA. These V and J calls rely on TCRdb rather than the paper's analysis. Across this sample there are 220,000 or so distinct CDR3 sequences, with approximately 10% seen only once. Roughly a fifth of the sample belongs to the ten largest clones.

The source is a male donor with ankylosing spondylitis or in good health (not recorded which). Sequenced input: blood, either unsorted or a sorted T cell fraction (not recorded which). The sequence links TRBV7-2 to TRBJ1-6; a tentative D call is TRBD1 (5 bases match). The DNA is TGTGCCAGCAGCTTAGCTGGGGGAAATGCCGGTTCACCCCTCCACTTT. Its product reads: CASSLAGGNAGSPLHF. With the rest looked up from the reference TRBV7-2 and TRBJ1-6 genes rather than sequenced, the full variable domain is GAGVSQSPSNKVTEKGKDVELRCDPISGHTALYWYRQSLGQGLEFLIYFQGNSAPDKSGLPSDRFSAERTGGSVSTLTIQRTQQEDSAVYLCASSLAGGNAGSPLHFGNGTRLTVT.